This TCR beta chain was documented in a study of CD8 T cells in Susac syndrome. This clonotype was counted once. When the RNA was reverse transcribed, random hexamers were used with an input of roughly 0.5 to 1 ug. The method of amplification for TCR beta CDR3 was immunoSEQ multiplex PCR, covering 54 Vbeta and 13 Jbeta. Each CDR3 protein is one row after TCRdb ran MiXCR on the immunoSEQ multiplex PCR reads. The table includes approximately 110,000 distinct CDR3 sequences, 80% to 95% detected once. With 0 bases clipped from V and 5 bases from J, the junction kept 9 bases outside the gene matches. The CDR3 sequence is 17 residues long. The germline CDR1 and CDR2 sequences are DFQATT and SNEGSKA (reference sequence).

Input material: CD8+ T cells from PBMCs. This sequence joins TRBV20-1 and TRBJ2-1, with 11 bases that match TRBD2. The receptor comes from a human donor with multiple sclerosis. As DNA, the CDR3 is TGCAGTGCTAGAGATATGGCTAGCGGGAGGATCGACAATGAGCAGTTCTTC. It translates to CSARDMASGRIDNEQFF.